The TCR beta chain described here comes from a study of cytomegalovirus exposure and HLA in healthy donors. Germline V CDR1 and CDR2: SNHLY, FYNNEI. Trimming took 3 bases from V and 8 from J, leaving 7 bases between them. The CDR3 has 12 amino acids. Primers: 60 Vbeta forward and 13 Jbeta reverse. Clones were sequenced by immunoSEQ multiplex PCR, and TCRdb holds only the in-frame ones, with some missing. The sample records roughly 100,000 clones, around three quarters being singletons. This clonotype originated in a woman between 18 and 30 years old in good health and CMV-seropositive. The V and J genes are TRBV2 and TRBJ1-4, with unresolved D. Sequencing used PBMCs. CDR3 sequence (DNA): TGTGCCAGCAGTGAGGGCTGGGAAAAACTGTTTTTT. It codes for CASSEGWEKLFF.